This TCR beta chain was captured in a study of cytomegalovirus exposure and HLA in healthy donors. Across the study: For the 300 to 450 genotyped donors, more than 80% fell within the Caucasian-associated ancestry cluster.

Germline V gene sequence: CDR1 ENHRY, CDR2 SYGVKD. There are 18 residues in the CDR3. With regard to this clone: At one end, the junction sequence differs from germline, possibly due to a read error.

The PCR employed 60 Vbeta primers together with 13 Jbeta primers. Method: immunoSEQ multiplex PCR; TCRdb's copy keeps in-frame clones and lacks some. The sample includes 220,000 or so clones, 65% to 75% of them seen just once. The chain recombines TRBV10-3 with TRBJ2-3; 10 positions agree with TRBD2. The source material was PBMCs. This TCR was recovered from a woman aged 25 to 45 in good health and CMV-seronegative. Here the CDR3 reads CATSESQRGGQGADTQYF. As DNA, the CDR3 is TGTGCCACCAGTGAGTCGCAGCGGGGGGGCCAGGGCGCAGATACGCAGTATTTT.